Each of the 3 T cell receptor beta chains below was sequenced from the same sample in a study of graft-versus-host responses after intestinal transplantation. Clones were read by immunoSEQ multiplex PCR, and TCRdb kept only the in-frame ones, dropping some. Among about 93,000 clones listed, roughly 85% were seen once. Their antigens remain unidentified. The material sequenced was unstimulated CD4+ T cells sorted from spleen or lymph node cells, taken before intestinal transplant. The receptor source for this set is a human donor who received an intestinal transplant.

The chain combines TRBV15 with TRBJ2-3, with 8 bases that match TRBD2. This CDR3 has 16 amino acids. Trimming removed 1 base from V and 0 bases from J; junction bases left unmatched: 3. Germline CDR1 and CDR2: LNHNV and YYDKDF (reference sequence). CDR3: CATSRGRGESTDTQYF. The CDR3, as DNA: TGTGCCACCAGCAGAGGGCGGGGGGAAAGCACAGATACGCAGTATTTT.

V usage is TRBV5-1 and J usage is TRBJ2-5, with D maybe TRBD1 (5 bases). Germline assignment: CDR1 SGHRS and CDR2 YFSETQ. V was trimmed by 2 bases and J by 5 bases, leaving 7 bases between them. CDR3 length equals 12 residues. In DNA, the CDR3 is TGCGCCAGCAGCTTCGCAGGGGAGACCCAGTACTTC. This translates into CASSFAGETQYF.

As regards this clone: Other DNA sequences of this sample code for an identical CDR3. CDR3 coding DNA: TGCGCCAGCAGCCAGGTTACGGGGGAGACCCAGTACTTC. This translates into CASSQVTGETQYF. V gene TRBV4-1 combines with J gene TRBJ2-5; D perhaps matches TRBD2 (5 bases). Germline values: CDR1 MGHRA, CDR2 YSYEKL. This CDR3 has 13 amino acids. The V and J ends lost 3 bases and 5 bases respectively, with 10 bases between them.